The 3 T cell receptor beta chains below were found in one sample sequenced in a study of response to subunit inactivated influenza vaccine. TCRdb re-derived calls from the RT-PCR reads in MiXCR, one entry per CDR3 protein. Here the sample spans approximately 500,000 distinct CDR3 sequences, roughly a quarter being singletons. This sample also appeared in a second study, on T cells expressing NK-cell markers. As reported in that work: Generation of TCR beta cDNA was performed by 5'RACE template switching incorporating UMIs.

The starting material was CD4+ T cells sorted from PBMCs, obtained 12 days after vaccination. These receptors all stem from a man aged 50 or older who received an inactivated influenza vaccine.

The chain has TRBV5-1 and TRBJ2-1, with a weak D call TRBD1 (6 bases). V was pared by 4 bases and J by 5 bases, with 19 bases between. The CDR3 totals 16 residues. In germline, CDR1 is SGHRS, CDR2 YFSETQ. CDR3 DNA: TGCGCCAGCAGCGTGCCCCTGGGGGCGGCGGACAATGAGCAGTTCTTC. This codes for CASSVPLGAADNEQFF.

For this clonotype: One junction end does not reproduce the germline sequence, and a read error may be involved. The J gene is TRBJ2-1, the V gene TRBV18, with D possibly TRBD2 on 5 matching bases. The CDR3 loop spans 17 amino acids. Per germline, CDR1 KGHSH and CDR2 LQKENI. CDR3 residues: CAISPPSTRAAYNEQFF. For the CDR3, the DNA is TGTGCCATCTCACCACCGTCCACGAGGGCGGCTTACAATGAGCAGTTCTTC.

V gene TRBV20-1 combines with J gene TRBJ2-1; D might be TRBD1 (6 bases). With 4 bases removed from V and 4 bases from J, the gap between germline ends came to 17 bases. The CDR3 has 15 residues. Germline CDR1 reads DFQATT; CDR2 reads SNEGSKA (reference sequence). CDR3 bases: TGCAGTGCTACGTTAGGGGGAGATTTTTACAATGAGCAGTTCTTC. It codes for CSATLGGDFYNEQFF.